The present T cell receptor beta chain was sequenced within a study of cytomegalovirus exposure and HLA in healthy donors. Whole-study context: The 120 validation repertoires were produced on the same platform as the 650 or so repertoires of the first cohort. This was reported in a later analysis. General observations from the study: Rare sequences made up most TCRs, while some public TCRs were found in many donors. Reported performance of the classifier showed diagnosis of cytomegalovirus status with high specificity and sensitivity. Subsequent analysis found a tendency for first-cohort TCR clusters to co-occur within the 110 or so validation repertoires.

Profiling relied on immunoSEQ multiplex PCR, and the TCRdb table lists in-frame clones only, not all of them. The table records about 56,000 clones, over 85% of them present only once. The CDR3 runs 16 residues. CDR1 and CDR2 (germline): LGHNT, FRNRAP. With 1 base removed from V and 1 base from J, the gap between germline ends came to 14 bases. This clone was counted between two and nine times. Its antigen remains unknown. The chain has TRBV12-5 and TRBJ2-7; D possibly corresponds to TRBD2 (6 bases). Sample: PBMCs. This receptor was identified in a man aged 18 to 30 in good health and CMV-seronegative. The CDR3 loop is CASGLDPGGGSYEQYF. DNA for the CDR3: TGTGCTAGTGGTTTGGACCCAGGTGGGGGGTCCTACGAGCAGTACTTC.